A selection of T cell receptor beta chains follows, all from one sample in a study of vaccination effects on CD4 cells after COVID-19. The data were produced by immunoSEQ multiplex PCR, yet TCRdb's version contains in-frame clones alone and is incomplete. The sample records tens of thousands of clones, about three quarters being singletons. For these TCRs, the target antigens are not known. This specimen was CD4+ T cells from PBMCs cultured with HCoV-NL63 spike peptides, taken before COVID-19 vaccination. Receptors originate from a human donor who had a prior SARS-CoV-2 infection. CDR3s include the opening cysteine and the closing phenylalanine or tryptophan. A D gene is named only where the DNA matches it firmly. The size of a clone is reported for some rows only, either as once, few or many, or as a class for expanded clones.

CDR3 protein	CDR3 DNA	J gene	clone size	V gene	D gene
CASSRLAGGREQYF	TGTGCCAGTAGTAGACTAGCGGGAGGGCGCGAGCAGTACTTC	TRBJ2-7	NA	TRBV19	TRBD2
CAISDGILETQYF	TGTGCCATCAGTGATGGCATTTTAGAGACCCAGTACTTC	TRBJ2-5	NA	TRBV10-3	NA
CASSPGANVLTF	TGTGCCAGCTCGCCTGGGGCCAACGTCCTGACTTTC	TRBJ2-6	NA	TRBV18	NA
CASRDYRNQPQHF	TGTGCCAGCCGAGATTACAGGAATCAGCCCCAGCATTTT	TRBJ1-5	NA	TRBV28	NA
CASSSDRGAYEQYF	TGTGCCAGCAGTTCGGACAGGGGAGCCTACGAGCAGTACTTC	TRBJ2-7	NA	TRBV27	TRBD1
CAGSLAGKDYNEQFF	TGTGCCGGATCACTAGCGGGGAAAGATTACAATGAGCAGTTCTTC	TRBJ2-1	few	TRBV6-5	TRBD2
CASSPPYRGRAFF	TGTGCCAGCAGCCCACCTTACAGGGGACGGGCTTTCTTT	TRBJ1-1	once	TRBV5-6	TRBD1
CASSLRQGLKSYEQYF	TGTGCCAGTAGTCTGAGACAGGGGCTTAAATCCTACGAGCAGTACTTC	TRBJ2-7	NA	TRBV19	TRBD1
CASEVGGGTDTQYF	TGCGCCAGCGAAGTCGGGGGAGGCACAGATACGCAGTATTTT	TRBJ2-3	NA	TRBV5-1	NA
CASSLVRMSGNTIYF	TGTGCCAGCAGCTTAGTCCGGATGTCTGGAAACACCATATATTTT	TRBJ1-3	NA	TRBV7-2	NA
CASSTASGSYEQYF	TGTGCCAGCAGCACGGCTAGCGGGAGTTACGAGCAGTACTTC	TRBJ2-7	NA	TRBV6-6	TRBD2
CASSLTGTGLYEQYF	TGTGCCAGCAGCTTAACGGGGACAGGCCTCTACGAGCAGTACTTC	TRBJ2-7	once	TRBV7-3	TRBD1
CASSLEGPETQYF	TGTGCCAGCAGCTTAGAGGGGCCAGAGACCCAGTACTTC	TRBJ2-5	NA	TRBV11-3	NA
CASSVSVGSWSWGTSGGDNEQFF	TGTGCCAGCAGCGTAAGCGTAGGTAGCTGGAGCTGGGGTACTAGCGGGGGGGATAATGAGCAGTTCTTC	TRBJ2-1	NA	TRBV9	TRBD2
CASSASGEKLFF	TGTGCCAGTTCAGCGTCCGGTGAAAAACTGTTTTTT	TRBJ1-4	NA	TRBV2	NA